The clone carrying this T cell receptor beta chain was counted a few times. The source of the sample is a study of human T cells and chemical hapten exposure. The overall study: TCR yields per sample varied mostly from small pooled library volume differences.

Time point denoted: patch test 1, 2 weeks after DPC sensitization. Treatment defined: therapeutic diphenylcyclopropenone sensitization with weekly scalp DPC. The CDR3 contains 13 residues. V lost 3 bases to trimming and J lost 3 bases, with 8 bases between them. Per the germline V gene, CDR1 is SNHLY and CDR2 is FYNNEI. From the RACE reads, TCRdb called clonotypes with MiXCR, one entry per CDR3 protein. Among 80,000 to 100,000 distinct CDR3 sequences listed, under 9% were seen once. The chain is built from TRBV2 and TRBJ1-2; D remains unclear. This receptor was obtained from a woman aged 25 to 39 with alopecia areata. Some clones in this sample may be carry-over from other donors' samples. The sequenced sample was whole blood, obtained in connection with sensitization to the hapten diphenylcyclopropenone (DPC). In DNA form, the CDR3 reads TGTGCCAGCAGTGATGCCTCATACTATGGCTACACCTTC. Encoded protein: CASSDASYYGYTF.